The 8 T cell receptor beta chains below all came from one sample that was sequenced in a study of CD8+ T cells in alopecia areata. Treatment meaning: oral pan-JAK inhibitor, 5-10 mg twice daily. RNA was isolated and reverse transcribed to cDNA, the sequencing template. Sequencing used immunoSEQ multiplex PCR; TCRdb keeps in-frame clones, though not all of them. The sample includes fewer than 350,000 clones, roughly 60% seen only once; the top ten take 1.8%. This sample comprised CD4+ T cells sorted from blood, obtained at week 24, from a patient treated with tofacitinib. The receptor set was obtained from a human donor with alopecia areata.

CDR3 region: CATSSGGTVGRNIQYF. DNA for the CDR3: TGTGCCACCAGCAGCGGGGGGACCGTAGGGAGAAACATTCAGTACTTC. The chain couples TRBV15 to TRBJ2-4; 7 bases line up with TRBD2. The CDR3 loop spans 16 amino acids. Germline CDR1 is LNHNV and CDR2 is YYDKDF (reference sequence). Trimming cost V 3 bases and J 6 bases; bases outside gene matches: 11.

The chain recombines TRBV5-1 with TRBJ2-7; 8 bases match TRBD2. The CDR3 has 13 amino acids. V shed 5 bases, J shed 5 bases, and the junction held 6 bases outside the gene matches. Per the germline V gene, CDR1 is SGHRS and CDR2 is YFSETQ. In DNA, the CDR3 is TGCGCCAGCAGGTTAGCGGGGATCCACGAGCAGTACTTC. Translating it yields CASRLAGIHEQYF.

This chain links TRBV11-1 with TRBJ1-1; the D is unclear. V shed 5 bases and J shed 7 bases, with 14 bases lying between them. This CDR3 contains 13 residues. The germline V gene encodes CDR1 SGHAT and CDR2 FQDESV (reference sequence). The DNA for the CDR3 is TGTGCCAGCAGCCGATTGGAGGCTAATGAAGCTTTCTTT. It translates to CASSRLEANEAFF.

The CDR3 is CASSRPGPPYEQYF. The CDR3 DNA reads TGTGCCAGCAGCCGGCCTGGACCACCCTACGAGCAGTACTTC. V is TRBV7-2 and J is TRBJ2-7; D uncertain. The V and J ends lost 5 bases and 2 bases respectively, with 13 bases between them. CDR3 length: 14 residues. Germline assignment: CDR1 SGHTA and CDR2 FQGNSA.

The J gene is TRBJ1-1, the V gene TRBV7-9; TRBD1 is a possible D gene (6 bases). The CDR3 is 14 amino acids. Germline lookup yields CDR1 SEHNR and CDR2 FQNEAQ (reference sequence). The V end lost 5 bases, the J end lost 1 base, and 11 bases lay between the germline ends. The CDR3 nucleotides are TGTGCCAGCAGCGGGGGACAATGGAACACTGAAGCTTTCTTT. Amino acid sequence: CASSGGQWNTEAFF.

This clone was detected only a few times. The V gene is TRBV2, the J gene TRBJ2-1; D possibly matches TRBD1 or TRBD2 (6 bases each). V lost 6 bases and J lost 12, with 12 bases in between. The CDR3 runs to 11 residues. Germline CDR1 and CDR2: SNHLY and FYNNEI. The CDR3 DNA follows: TGTGCCAGCAGCCTAGGGGGACTGCAGTTCTTC. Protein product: CASSLGGLQFF.

The CDR3 DNA follows: TGTGCCAGCGGGAATTACAGGGTTTCCCGGGGAAACACCTTC. Translated, it gives CASGNYRVSRGNTF. The chain recombines TRBV6-6 with TRBJ1-2; D possibly corresponds to TRBD1 (6 bases). Germline assignment: CDR1 MNHNY and CDR2 SVGAGI (reference sequence). Trimming shortened V by 8 bases and J by 12 bases, and 25 bases separated the two germline ends. The CDR3 sequence is 14 residues long.

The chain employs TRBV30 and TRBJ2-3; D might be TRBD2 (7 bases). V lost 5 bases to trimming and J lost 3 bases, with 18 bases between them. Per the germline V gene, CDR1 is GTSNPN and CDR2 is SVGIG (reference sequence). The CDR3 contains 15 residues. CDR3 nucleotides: TGTGCCTGGGGCCTTGGGGGGGCGCAGACAGATACGCAGTATTTT. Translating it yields CAWGLGGAQTDTQYF.